The 25 T cell receptor beta chains listed next were all sequenced from one sample in a study of OX40 agonist ivuxolimab in advanced cancers. Sequenced by immunoSEQ multiplex PCR; TCRdb stores in-frame clones only, minus some. The table records over 90,000 clones, approximately 84% of them present only once. The source material was CD4+ or CD8+ T cells sorted from blood, sampled in a trial of the OX40 agonist ivuxolimab. Source of these receptors: an adult with an advanced solid tumor such as melanoma, head and neck, liver or kidney cancer.

This clone was seen more than once but under ten times. This rearrangement joins TRBV2 to TRBJ2-5; 9 bases match TRBD1. Per germline, CDR1 SNHLY and CDR2 FYNNEI. The CDR3 runs to 14 residues. V lost 5 bases and J lost 5; bases outside the gene matches: 6. The CDR3 DNA follows: TGTGCCAGCAGTCCCGGGACAGGGCCGGAGACCCAGTACTTC. Translating gives CASSPGTGPETQYF. Based on the CDR3 plus reference TRBV2 and TRBJ2-5, the full variable domain is EPEVTQTPSHQVTQMGQEVILRCVPISNHLYFYWYRQILGQKVEFLVSFYNNEISEKSEIFDDQFSVERPDGSNFTLKIRSTKLEDSAMYFCASSPGTGPETQYFGPGTRLLVL.

The chain recombines TRBV11-2 with TRBJ2-5, with a tentative D call TRBD2 (6 bases). V was clipped by 2 bases and J by 5 bases, with 9 bases between them. The CDR3 sequence is 13 residues long. The germline gives CDR1 SGHAT, CDR2 FQNNGV. The CDR3 protein is CASSLRGRETQYF. The CDR3 region has the DNA TGTGCCAGCAGCTTAAGAGGGAGGGAGACCCAGTACTTC.

This chain connects TRBV7-6 to TRBJ2-3; 11 bases are shared with TRBD2. Per germline, CDR1 SGHVS and CDR2 FNYEAQ. CDR3 size: 16 residues. J gave up 4 bases and V 6 bases, and 9 bases lay outside the gene matches. The CDR3 spells CASRPGVAGGADTQYF. For the CDR3, the DNA is TGTGCCAGCAGGCCGGGAGTAGCGGGAGGGGCAGATACGCAGTATTTT.

V gene TRBV19 combines with J gene TRBJ2-7, with TRBD1 as a possible D gene (6 bases). Per the germline V gene, CDR1 is LNHDA and CDR2 is SQIVND (reference sequence). The CDR3 is made up of 13 amino acids. With 10 bases removed from V and 0 bases from J, the gap between germline ends came to 13 bases. The CDR3 spells CANRQESSYEQYF. Written as DNA, the CDR3 is TGTGCCAACCGACAGGAAAGCTCCTACGAGCAGTACTTC. Drawing the rest from reference TRBV19 and TRBJ2-7, the complete variable domain is DGGITQSPKYLFRKEGQNVTLSCEQNLNHDAMYWYRQDPGQGLRLIYYSQIVNDFQKGDIAEGYSVSREKKESFPLTVTSAQKNPTAFYLCANRQESSYEQYFGPGTRLTVT.

This clone has only one observation. The gene calls are TRBV2 and TRBJ2-3; 7 bases are a match to TRBD2. Unmatched junction bases numbered 9, after V lost 4 bases and J lost 5 bases. The V gene's germline CDR1 is SNHLY and CDR2 FYNNEI. CDR3 size: 15 residues. CDR3: CASSGSGRGEDTQYF. In DNA form, the CDR3 reads TGTGCCAGCAGTGGATCGGGGAGGGGTGAAGATACGCAGTATTTT.

The V gene is TRBV18, the J gene TRBJ1-1, with 8 bases matching TRBD1. The length of the CDR3 is 18 residues. Germline V gives CDR1 KGHSH, CDR2 LQKENI. The V gene end was trimmed by 6 bases and the J gene end by 1 base; junction bases not matched to a gene: 16. CDR3 nucleotides: TGTGCCAGCTCGCTATTAGACAGGGGCGCAAGATCGAACACTGAAGCTTTCTTT. This encodes CASSLLDRGARSNTEAFF. The variable domain in full, completed from reference TRBV18 and TRBJ1-1, reads NAGVMQNPRHLVRRRGQEARLRCSPMKGHSHVYWYRQLPEEGLKFMVYLQKENIIDESGMPKERFSAEFPKEGPSILRIQQVVRGDSAAYFCASSLLDRGARSNTEAFFGQGTRLTVV.

The chain uses TRBV9 and TRBJ1-2; D perhaps matches TRBD1 (5 bases). The CDR3 extends over 15 amino acids. The V end lost 0 bases, the J end lost 1 base, and 10 bases lay between the germline ends. Germline V gene sequence: CDR1 SGDLS, CDR2 YYNGEE. The CDR3 loop reads CASSVGGAGNYGYTF. CDR3 coding DNA: TGTGCCAGCAGCGTAGGGGGCGCGGGTAACTATGGCTACACCTTC.

V usage is TRBV28 and J usage is TRBJ1-5; no clear D gene. Germline V gene lookup returns CDR1 MDHEN and CDR2 SYDVKM. This CDR3 is built from 12 residues. The ends were cut back, 6 bases at V and 1 base at J, with 4 bases in the middle. Here the CDR3 DNA reads TGTGCCAGCAGACGAAGCAATCAGCCCCAGCATTTT. Its protein is CASRRSNQPQHF. The whole variable domain, remainder taken from reference TRBV28 and TRBJ1-5, is DVKVTQSSRYLVKRTGEKVFLECVQDMDHENMFWYRQDPGLGLRLIYFSYDVKMKEKGDIPEGYSVSREKKERFSLILESASTNQTSMYLCASRRSNQPQHFGDGTRLSIL.

The CDR3 spells CASSVTTGTYNEQFF. The CDR3 nucleotides read TGTGCCAGCAGTGTTACCACAGGAACCTACAATGAGCAGTTCTTC. The V and J genes are TRBV2 and TRBJ2-1; possible D gene TRBD1, 5 bases. Germline V gives CDR1 SNHLY, CDR2 FYNNEI. Between the trimmed V and J ends, which lost 4 bases and 2 bases, there was a span of 12 bases. The CDR3 is 15 residues long.

V gene TRBV29-1 combines with J gene TRBJ2-3; D not certain. Deletions cut 4 bases from V and 2 bases from J, with 7 bases between. The germline V gene encodes CDR1 SQVTM and CDR2 ANQGSEA. CDR3 size: 12 residues. The DNA of the CDR3 is TGCAGCGTTGTTAAGGACACAGATACGCAGTATTTT. Its protein product is CSVVKDTDTQYF.

The rearrangement links TRBV10-3 to TRBJ2-5; TRBD2 matches 7 bases. There are 15 residues in the CDR3. The V gene's germline CDR1 is ENHRY and CDR2 SYGVKD. The J segment lost 1 base and the V segment lost 0 bases, leaving 2 bases of the junction unmatched. The CDR3: CAISESRGSQETQYF. The CDR3 DNA is TGTGCCATCAGTGAGTCTCGCGGGAGCCAAGAGACCCAGTACTTC.

This CDR3 is CASSIIRGAGELFF. The CDR3, as DNA: TGTGCCAGCAGCATCATCAGGGGAGCCGGGGAGCTGTTTTTT. The chain uses TRBV11-2 and TRBJ2-2, with TRBD1 as a possible D gene (6 bases). The CDR3 has 14 amino acids. CDR1 SGHAT and CDR2 FQNNGV come from the germline V gene. V lost 5 bases, J lost 6 bases, and 13 bases lay in between.

The gene calls are TRBV9 and TRBJ2-1, with D possibly matching TRBD1 (6 bases). Germline CDR1 is SGDLS and CDR2 is YYNGEE. This CDR3 is built from 14 residues. Between the trimmed V and J ends, which lost 0 bases and 6 bases, there was a span of 10 bases. The DNA of the CDR3 is TGTGCCAGCAGCGTAGCCCACAGGGTCAATGAGCAGTTCTTC. The encoded protein is CASSVAHRVNEQFF.

This clone came up once. This rearrangement joins TRBV18 to TRBJ1-1; D perhaps matches TRBD1 (5 bases). The CDR3 sequence is 14 residues long. V was shortened by 2 bases and J by 1 base, with 8 bases between the two germline ends. CDR1 KGHSH and CDR2 LQKENI come from the germline V gene. This CDR3 reads CASSPIGGNTEAFF. CDR3 DNA sequence: TGTGCCAGCTCACCAATCGGGGGGAACACTGAAGCTTTCTTT.

The chain recombines TRBV6-6 with TRBJ1-3; no clear D gene. Trimming took off 2 bases at V and 0 bases at J, with 11 bases between the two ends. This CDR3 comprises 16 residues. The germline CDR1 and CDR2 sequences are MNHNY and SVGAGI (reference sequence). The CDR3 protein is CASSYPIRHSGNTIYF. CDR3 bases: TGTGCCAGCAGTTACCCGATACGACACTCTGGAAACACCATATATTTT.

This clone appeared a few times. CDR3 DNA: TGTGCCAGCGGGAATGGGGTCAATCAGCCCCAGCATTTT. Protein product: CASGNGVNQPQHF. This rearrangement joins TRBV7-2 to TRBJ1-5; D is unclear. The CDR3 covers 13 residues. Trimming left V 8 bases short and J 3 bases short, with 11 bases between. Looked up from germline, CDR1 is SGHTA and CDR2 is FQGNSA.

This chain uses TRBV7-6 with TRBJ1-1; D is ambiguous. Germline lookup yields CDR1 SGHVS and CDR2 FNYEAQ. The CDR3 extends over 13 amino acids. Trimming removed 5 bases from V and 2 bases from J, with 9 bases in between. The CDR3 loop is CASSRDRNTEAFF. CDR3 bases: TGTGCCAGCAGCCGTGACCGTAACACTGAAGCTTTCTTT. Based on the CDR3 plus reference TRBV7-6 and TRBJ1-1, the full variable domain is GAGVSQSPRYKVTKRGQDVALRCDPISGHVSLYWYRQALGQGPEFLTYFNYEAQQDKSGLPNDRFSAERPEGSISTLTIQRTEQRDSAMYRCASSRDRNTEAFFGQGTRLTVV.

This clone has just one count. The DNA of the CDR3 is TGCGCCAGCAGGGCCGGGACAGGGGGCTCCGAGCAGTACTTC. Amino acid sequence: CASRAGTGGSEQYF. The chain uses TRBV5-1 and TRBJ2-7, with 12 bases identical to TRBD1. The CDR3 is 14 amino acids. V trimming: 5 bases; J trimming: 6 bases; junction bases outside the gene matches: 6. CDR1 is SGHRS, CDR2 YFSETQ, per germline.

V usage is TRBV10-3 and J usage is TRBJ2-1; D may be TRBD1 or TRBD2 (5 bases each). Trimming left V 6 bases short and J 2 bases short, with 14 bases between. Per the germline V gene, CDR1 is ENHRY and CDR2 is SYGVKD. This CDR3 contains 15 residues. The DNA for the CDR3 is TGTGCCATCAGCAGACCGGGACGCCCCTACAATGAGCAGTTCTTC. Protein sequence: CAISRPGRPYNEQFF.

This chain links TRBV6-1 with TRBJ1-4, with TRBD1 as a possible D gene (5 bases). This CDR3 region has 13 residues. V gave up 4 bases and J gave up 8 bases, with 11 bases separating them. Germline V CDR1 and CDR2: MNHNS, SASEGT. CDR3 sequence: CASSGQGGEKLFF. CDR3 nucleotide sequence: TGTGCCAGCAGTGGTCAGGGTGGAGAAAAACTGTTTTTT.

The chain joins TRBV11-3 to TRBJ2-7; 14 bases align to TRBD2. From germline, CDR1 is SGHNT and CDR2 YENEEA. V was clipped by 7 bases and J by 5 bases; unmatched bases: 16. This CDR3 is 18 amino acids long. The CDR3 loop is CASTPQLGLAGAADEQYF. The DNA of the CDR3 is TGTGCCAGCACCCCTCAATTGGGACTAGCGGGAGCTGCCGACGAGCAGTACTTC.

The chain carries TRBV9 and TRBJ2-4; tentative D call: TRBD1 (6 bases). CDR3 length: 14 residues. V was cut by 3 bases and J by 6 bases, with 13 bases left in between. Germline CDR1 is SGDLS and CDR2 is YYNGEE. The CDR3 coding sequence is TGTGCCAGCAGCGCACAGGACAGCGGAAACATTCAGTACTTC. Residues: CASSAQDSGNIQYF.

V gene TRBV10-2 combines with J gene TRBJ1-2; possibly TRBD1 for D (5 bases). This CDR3 is built from 13 residues. The ends were cut back, 4 bases at V and 8 bases at J, with 14 bases in the middle. Germline CDR1 reads WSHSY; CDR2 reads SAAADI. CDR3 protein: CASSVQGVGGYTF. The CDR3 DNA sequence: TGCGCCAGCAGTGTACAAGGGGTGGGAGGCTACACCTTC.

The J gene is TRBJ2-7, the V gene TRBV4-2, with 8 bases aligning to TRBD1. The CDR3 spans 16 residues. V was clipped by 3 bases and J by 0 bases; unmatched bases: 7. Germline V gene lookup returns CDR1 LGHNA and CDR2 YNFKEQ. The CDR3 is CASSHGQGVISYEQYF. CDR3 DNA: TGTGCCAGCAGCCACGGACAGGGCGTAATCTCCTACGAGCAGTACTTC.

The chain links TRBV11-2 to TRBJ2-7; possible D gene TRBD2, 5 bases. V lost 5 bases and J lost 5, with 16 bases in between. This CDR3 has 14 residues. In germline, CDR1 is SGHAT, CDR2 FQNNGV. The CDR3 sequence is CASSNLRSGDEQYF. In DNA, the CDR3 is TGTGCCAGCAGCAACCTTAGATCCGGGGACGAGCAGTACTTC. The whole variable domain, remainder taken from reference TRBV11-2 and TRBJ2-7, is EAGVAQSPRYKIIEKRQSVAFWCNPISGHATLYWYQQILGQGPKLLIQFQNNGVVDDSQLPKDRFSAERLKGVDSTLKIQPAKLEDSAVYLCASSNLRSGDEQYFGPGTRLTVT.